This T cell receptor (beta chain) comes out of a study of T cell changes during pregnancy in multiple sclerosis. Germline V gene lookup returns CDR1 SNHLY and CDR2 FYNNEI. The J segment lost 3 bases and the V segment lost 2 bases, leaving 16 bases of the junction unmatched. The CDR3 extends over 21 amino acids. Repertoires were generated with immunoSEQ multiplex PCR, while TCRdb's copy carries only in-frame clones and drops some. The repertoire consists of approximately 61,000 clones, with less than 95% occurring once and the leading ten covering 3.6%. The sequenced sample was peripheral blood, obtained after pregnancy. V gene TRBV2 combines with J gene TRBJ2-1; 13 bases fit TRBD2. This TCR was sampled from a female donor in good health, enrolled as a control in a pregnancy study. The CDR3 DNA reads TGTGCCAGCAGTGAATTCAGACTAGCGGGAGGCGTAAACACCGTCTACAATGAGCAGTTCTTC. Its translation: CASSEFRLAGGVNTVYNEQFF.